This T cell receptor beta chain was identified during a study of blood T cell repertoires in COVID-19. Whole-study context: Samples representing acute and convalescent COVID-19 were sourced from the United States, Italy and Spain. T cells, B-cell-depleted T cells, or PBMCs provided the cDNA or gDNA that served as material.

Sequencing used immunoSEQ multiplex PCR; TCRdb keeps in-frame clones, though not all of them. The data hold some 98,000 clones, with about 80% observed a single time. Looked up from germline, CDR1 is MNHEY and CDR2 is SMNVEV (reference sequence). The V and J ends lost 2 bases and 2 bases, in that order; junction bases with no gene match: 19. The CDR3 is 21 residues long. The V call is TRBV27, the J call TRBJ2-5, with 11 bases identical to TRBD1. Sequenced sample: peripheral blood. The origin of this receptor is a man between 65 and 79 years old with active or convalescent COVID-19. The CDR3 loop is CASSLKPPFGTGGHGQETQYF. Here the CDR3 DNA reads TGTGCCAGCAGTTTAAAGCCCCCCTTTGGGACAGGGGGTCATGGGCAAGAGACCCAGTACTTC.